This T cell receptor (beta chain) was observed in a study of control samples from healthy donors and cancer patients. This clone was seen once. Only in-frame clones appear in the TCRdb table, and some are missing; sequencing was by immunoSEQ multiplex PCR. This table holds 200,000 or so clones, 85% to 95% found once. Trimming cost V 0 bases and J 5 bases, with 11 bases left between them. Germline values: CDR1 SGHRS, CDR2 YFSETQ. There are 15 residues in the CDR3. Source material: blood. The J gene is TRBJ2-2, the V gene TRBV5-1; D is ambiguous. The source of this sequence is a man in his fifties or sixties in good health. The CDR3 spells CASSLGGGTTGELFF. CDR3 DNA sequence: TGCGCCAGCAGCTTGGGTGGCGGAACTACCGGGGAGCTGTTTTTT.